The rows below give T cell receptor beta chains drawn from one sample of a study of blood T cell repertoires in COVID-19. The protocol was immunoSEQ multiplex PCR, while the TCRdb copy is restricted to in-frame clones and leaves out a portion. This table holds around 59,000 clones, about 70% found once. Sequencing was done on a sample of peripheral blood. The source of these receptors is a woman in her fifties or sixties with active or convalescent COVID-19. Both conserved end residues are part of each CDR3. The D gene is left open where the match is weak. Clone size, where shown, is once, few, many, or a class for clones that have expanded.

J: TRBJ1-6
D: NA
size: few
V: TRBV21-1
CDR3: CASSKVGASWDSPLHF
DNA: TGTGCCAGCAGCAAAGTGGGCGCCTCCTGGGATTCACCCCTCCACTTT

J: TRBJ2-1
D: TRBD2
size: NA
V: TRBV3-1/TRBV3-2
CDR3: CASSPLSPGLAYNEQFF
DNA: TGTGCCAGCAGCCCCCTATCCCCGGGACTAGCCTACAATGAGCAGTTCTTC

J: TRBJ2-5
D: NA
size: NA
V: TRBV5-1
CDR3: CASSFFPGQETQYF
DNA: TGCGCCAGCAGCTTCTTCCCAGGGCAAGAGACCCAGTACTTC

J: TRBJ1-2
D: NA
size: NA
V: TRBV30
CDR3: CAWSPTRQGSYGYTF
DNA: TGTGCCTGGAGTCCTACTCGGCAGGGGAGCTATGGCTACACCTTC

J: TRBJ2-2
D: TRBD2
size: NA
V: TRBV5-1
CDR3: CASLSGGWTGELFF
DNA: TGCGCCAGCCTCTCGGGGGGATGGACCGGGGAGCTGTTTTTT

J: TRBJ2-2
D: TRBD1
size: few
V: TRBV5-4
CDR3: CASSIRSRGLYGELFF
DNA: TGTGCCAGCAGCATACGCAGCAGGGGGCTTTACGGGGAGCTGTTTTTT

J: TRBJ1-2
D: NA
size: NA
V: TRBV18
CDR3: CASSPTDVEVTYGYTF
DNA: TGTGCCAGCTCACCCACGGATGTCGAAGTGACATATGGCTACACCTTC

J: TRBJ1-1
D: NA
size: NA
V: TRBV9
CDR3: CASSESGQNTEAFF
DNA: TGTGCCAGCAGCGAGAGTGGGCAGAACACTGAAGCTTTCTTT

J: TRBJ1-1
D: TRBD1
size: NA
V: TRBV27
CDR3: CASSTSGTATEAFF
DNA: TGTGCCAGCAGTACCTCCGGGACAGCTACTGAAGCTTTCTTT

J: TRBJ2-7
D: TRBD2
size: NA
V: TRBV4-2
CDR3: CASAGGRLIF
DNA: TGTGCCAGCGCGGGGGGACGGCTGATATTC

J: TRBJ2-7
D: TRBD1
size: NA
V: TRBV9
CDR3: CASSSRQGASYEQYF
DNA: TGTGCCAGCAGCTCACGACAGGGTGCTTCCTACGAGCAGTACTTC

J: TRBJ2-5
D: NA
size: NA
V: TRBV5-1
CDR3: CASSLGTYEFQETQYF
DNA: TGCGCCAGCAGCTTGGGGACATATGAATTCCAAGAGACCCAGTACTTC

J: TRBJ1-1
D: NA
size: NA
V: TRBV5-4
CDR3: CASSLDRGGTEAFF
DNA: TGTGCCAGCAGCTTGGACCGGGGAGGCACTGAAGCTTTCTTT

J: TRBJ1-4
D: NA
size: NA
V: TRBV2
CDR3: CASSLEGVGGKLFF
DNA: TGTGCCAGCAGTCTAGAGGGGGTTGGGGGAAAACTGTTTTTT

J: TRBJ2-1
D: NA
size: NA
V: TRBV2
CDR3: CASSERAANEQFF
DNA: TGTGCCAGCAGTGAACGAGCGGCCAATGAGCAGTTCTTC

J: TRBJ2-3
D: NA
size: NA
V: TRBV5-1
CDR3: CASSLDSGTDTQYF
DNA: TGCGCCAGCAGCTTGGATTCAGGCACAGATACGCAGTATTTT

J: TRBJ2-3
D: NA
size: NA
V: TRBV3-1/TRBV3-2
CDR3: CASSQDPDSDTDTQYF
DNA: TGTGCCAGCAGCCAAGATCCGGACTCGGACACAGATACGCAGTATTTT

J: TRBJ2-1
D: TRBD2
size: NA
V: TRBV30
CDR3: CAWSGAPSGSYNEQFF
DNA: TGTGCCTGGAGTGGGGCCCCTAGCGGGAGCTACAATGAGCAGTTCTTC

J: TRBJ2-3
D: NA
size: NA
V: TRBV15
CDR3: CATSRGQAGTDTQYF
DNA: TGTGCCACCAGCAGAGGACAGGCTGGCACAGATACGCAGTATTTT

J: TRBJ2-2
D: TRBD2
size: NA
V: TRBV10-2
CDR3: CASRERESVTGELFF
DNA: TGCGCCAGCAGAGAGCGGGAGTCGGTCACCGGGGAGCTGTTTTTT

J: TRBJ2-7
D: TRBD2
size: NA
V: TRBV7-2
CDR3: CASSFTSGAYEQYF
DNA: TGTGCCAGCAGCTTTACTAGCGGAGCCTACGAGCAGTACTTC